Included here is one T cell receptor (beta chain) sequence, with context. This clonotype was seen only a few times. Its specific antigen is unknown. Per-base qualities were not stored, and no clone one base away is much larger. Per the publication, the time point label means: newly diagnosed GD, antithyroid drugs for less than 3 months. RNA was extracted from PBMCs in TRIzol for both TCR sequencing and RNA sequencing. Graves' disease was diagnosed according to American Thyroid Association guidelines. Patients for the study were recruited at an endocrinology department in Xi'an, China. Each patient gave about 9.1 milliliters of peripheral blood, collected in an EDTA anticoagulant tube. PBMCs were isolated by Ficoll Paque Plus density gradient separation without further T cell sorting. An Agilent 2100 Bioanalyzer and agarose gel were used to check RNA quality, while a NanoDrop 2000 measured RNA concentration.

The CDR3 holds 12 amino acids from the cysteine to the phenylalanine. Only the CDR3 portion is preserved as DNA: 36 bases, with reading frame beginning at the first base. Per the germline V gene (reference sequence), GTSNPN is the CDR1 and SVGIG is the CDR2. Trimming takes 5 bases from V and 6 bases from J, and the germline ends sit 11 bases apart. This sample stems from a study of regulatory T cells in long-lasting Graves disease (dated by TCRdb to the early 2020s). A note on the overall study: Newly diagnosed Graves' disease patients had taken antithyroid drugs for less than 3 months. Patients with persistent Graves' disease were compared with patients with newly diagnosed Graves' disease using TCR sequencing and RNA sequencing of peripheral blood. The study was conducted in China and was registered as a clinical trial. A total of approximately 35 samples underwent TCR sequencing: some 13 from persistent and approximately 20 from newly diagnosed Graves' disease patients. On the study overall, not on this receptor specifically: A larger number of public clonotypes was shared among persistent patients (about 2,700) than among newly diagnosed patients (about 990). Compared with newly diagnosed patients, patients with persistent Graves' disease had lower TCR Shannon entropy and fewer highly expanded clones, which suggests clonal expansion. Only the TCR beta chain was sequenced and analyzed. Because the primary lesion, thyroid tissue, could not be accessed, the study looked at peripheral blood alone. The authors acknowledged the small sample size as a limitation that may reduce accuracy. Persistent disease showed preferential use of TRBV28, TRBJ1-2 and TRBJ2-5, whereas newly diagnosed disease favored TRBV20-1 and TRBJ2-1.

Libraries came from multiplex PCR. Sequencing used an Illumina HiSeq 4000. TCR beta libraries were built with iRepertoire HTBI primers and Arm-PCR amplification of CDR3 regions. Before sequencing, the PCR products underwent gel purification. The authors processed their data as follows. A total of 62 TRBV and under 15 TRBJ segments were identified across samples and were used for gene usage analysis of CDR3 amino acid clonotypes. COPE and FqMerger were used to merge filtered high-quality paired reads into contigs. BLAST was used to align contigs to IMGT TRBV, TRBD and TRBJ reference genes, and CDR3 was defined according to IMGT. Any clonotype with a frequency above 0.1% was classified as a highly expanded clone. Repertoire diversity was measured by Shannon entropy, and V-J evenness by the Gini coefficient. Clonotypes shared by more than one individual were considered public. TCRdb reworked the public reads: Q25 trimming with fastp, MiXCR clone assembly, productive beta chains retained. Every CDR3 protein is listed once, alongside the most common genes and DNA of its rows. TCRdb, not the authors, supplied the V and J calls. Recorded for this sample are roughly 510,000 distinct CDR3 sequences; about 16% of them occurred a single time. Together, the top ten hold about 12% of the sample.

These sequences were also reported in another study, on T cells in Graves' hyperthyroidism and ophthalmopathy. The second study's authors report: Stable Graves' hyperthyroidism was defined as no progression to ophthalmopathy during 18 months of follow-up. Hyperthyroidism patients were aged 18 to 65 years and newly diagnosed, with disease duration of less than 2 months. Patients with uncontrolled infections, other autoimmune diseases, pregnancy or lactation were excluded. Diagnoses were based on clinical symptoms, serum thyroxine and TRAb, thyroid ultrasound and orbital computed tomography. For the first round of RT-PCR on the TCR CDR3, the HTBI primer set was used together with the Qiagen OneStep RT-PCR kit. Blood samples also contained most of the expanded thyroid clonotypes (frequency above 0.001), which suggests that blood repertoires may reflect thyroid immune responses. Ophthalmopathy was separated from stable hyperthyroidism by a 13 V-J signature model, with about 86% sensitivity and 81% to 83% specificity obtained in cross-validation and 80%/75% obtained in testing. In validation, the model predicted progression to ophthalmopathy with approximately 71% sensitivity and 72.22% specificity, a median of about 6.7 months before onset. To identify distinguishing TCR V-J signatures, a discovery cohort of around 98 patients was used, comprising 43 with Graves' ophthalmopathy and under 60 with stable Graves' hyperthyroidism. Prospective prediction of ophthalmopathy was tested in an independent validation cohort of 18 to 20 hyperthyroidism patients and some 17 patients who later progressed to ophthalmopathy. The roughly 91 discovery patients were randomly divided into training and test sets at a 7:3 ratio. In more than 5 Graves' hyperthyroidism patients, the study also compared T-cell repertoires from thyroid tissue with T-cell repertoires from blood. Following sampling, methimazole starting at 30 mg daily was given to hyperthyroidism patients, and high-dose intravenous methylprednisolone was given to ophthalmopathy patients. Libraries were constructed in a second round of multiplex PCR, after which size selection and purification were performed. Sequencing of the libraries was done on an Illumina HiSeq2000 using paired-end 100 bp reads. SOAPnuke was used to process the raw data, throwing out any read that contained adapters or uncalled bases, had a mean Phred below 15, or lacked an exact constant-primer or identifier match. High-quality paired reads were merged using COPE v1.2.5, and each unique nucleotide sequence was defined as a clonotype. Clonotypes were aligned to IMGT TRBV, TRBD and TRBJ reference segments using MiTCR v1.1. The analysis was restricted to V-J combinations with a frequency above 0.0001, which together covered 99% to 99.2% of the repertoires. A TCS score was defined as the ratio of F50 (clonal expansion) to E x V (chaos), with BLOSUM62-based TCRdist applied between CDR3 peptides within each V-J. Welch's t-statistics and random forest reduced around 520 V-J features to 13, which were used in a naive Bayes classifier (R e1071). Sample size was not statistically predetermined, and investigators were not blinded to group allocation. TCR Vbeta CDR3 sequencing of fewer than 150 peripheral blood samples (43 ophthalmopathy, approximately 80 hyperthyroidism and approximately 17 progressor patients) is reported in the paper.

The source was peripheral blood mononuclear cells (PBMCs), collected at new diagnosis, from a patient treated with antithyroid drugs. The sequence links TRBV30 to TRBJ2-1, with the D segment possibly TRBD1 or TRBD2, each aligning over 5 bases. The source is a man aged 18 to 30 with Graves disease. Donor details come from another sample of the same person, matched by shared clones. The DNA sequence is given as TGTGCCTGGGGGGCTCGGGGCAATGAGCAGTTCTTC. It translates to CAWGARGNEQFF. Extended through the reference TRBV30 and TRBJ2-1 proteins, this CDR3 yields the full variable domain: SQTIHQWPATLVQPVGSPLSLECTVEGTSNPNLYWYRQAAGRGLQLLFYSVGIGQISSEVPQNLSASRPQDRQFILSSKKLLLSDSGFYLCAWGARGNEQFFGPGTRLTVL.